This entry lists 8 T cell receptor beta chains sequenced from one sample in a study of T-cell memory formation after mild COVID-19. Via MiXCR, TCRdb re-called the 5' RACE reads, giving one row per CDR3 protein. The sample has fewer than 350,000 distinct CDR3 sequences; approximately 18% are singletons. Source material: PBMCs or a T cell subset sorted from them (not recorded which). These receptors were obtained from a man aged 18 to 29 who had mild COVID-19 (a few samples of this study predate the infection). Cell type and time point are not known.

The chain recombines TRBV6-1 with TRBJ2-7, with TRBD1 identical over 7 bases. V was pared by 4 bases and J by 2 bases, with 5 bases of the junction left unmatched. The length of the CDR3 is 14 residues. CDR1 and CDR2 (germline): MNHNS, SASEGT. For the CDR3, the DNA is TGTGCCAGCAGTGCTTCCGGGACAGCCTACGAGCAGTACTTC. This translates into CASSASGTAYEQYF.

The genes are TRBV9 and TRBJ2-3, with unresolved D. The CDR3 sequence is 14 residues long. CDR1 is SGDLS and CDR2 is YYNGEE in the germline V gene. V was shortened by 0 bases and J by 2 bases, with 7 bases between the two germline ends. The CDR3 DNA follows: TGTGCCAGCAGCGTAGAAACAAACACAGATACGCAGTATTTT. Residues: CASSVETNTDTQYF.

The J gene is TRBJ2-6, the V gene TRBV28; TRBD1 agrees at 8 bases. Germline V gene data show CDR1 as MDHEN and CDR2 as SYDVKM. CDR3 length: 17 amino acids. Trimming cost V 11 bases and J 4 bases; bases outside gene matches: 16. The CDR3 DNA is TGTGCCGGGTCCGGGACAGGCTCCCCTCTGGGGGCCAACGTCCTGACTTTC. Protein: CAGSGTGSPLGANVLTF.

There are a few counts of this clonotype. V usage is TRBV6-2 or TRBV6-3 and J usage is TRBJ2-5, with D unresolved. With 3 bases removed from V and 4 bases from J, the gap between germline ends came to 15 bases. Germline values: CDR1 MNHEY, CDR2 SVGEGT. This CDR3 comprises 15 residues. Written as DNA, the CDR3 is TGTGCCAGCAGTTATCCTGCACTCGAAGGAGAGACCCAGTACTTC. It encodes CASSYPALEGETQYF.

The rearrangement uses TRBV14 and TRBJ1-2; the D gene is possibly TRBD1 (5 bases). CDR3 length: 13 residues. V dropped 4 bases and J dropped 4 bases, with 10 bases sitting between them. CDR1 is SGHDN, CDR2 FVKESK, per germline. The CDR3: CASSLSGSYGYTF. The CDR3 region has the DNA TGTGCCAGCAGCCTATCAGGGTCCTATGGCTACACCTTC.

This clonotype was counted a few times. The CDR3, as DNA: TGTGCCAGCAGCTTTTCCGCGACCAATGAGCAGTTCTTC. Residues: CASSFSATNEQFF. This chain connects TRBV7-2 to TRBJ2-1, with no clear D. The CDR3 is 13 amino acids. The germline V gene has CDR1 SGHTA and CDR2 FQGNSA. Trimming removed 3 bases at V and 6 bases at J, with 9 bases between.

CDR3 nucleotide sequence: TGTGCCAGCACGCTAGTAGCCTACGAGCAGTACGTC. The encoded protein is CASTLVAYEQYV. This rearrangement joins TRBV28 to TRBJ2-7, with D uncertain. Germline CDR1 reads MDHEN; CDR2 reads SYDVKM. V lost 7 bases to trimming and J lost 2 bases, with 9 bases between them. CDR3 length equals 12 residues.

The CDR3 DNA is TGCGCCAGCAGCTTGAGCGGGGTTTCATACAATGAGCAGTTCTTC. Its translation: CASSLSGVSYNEQFF. V usage is TRBV5-1 and J usage is TRBJ2-1; 7 bases map to TRBD2. Germline-derived CDR1 and CDR2 are SGHRS and YFSETQ. The CDR3 extends over 15 amino acids. Trimming at V came to 1 base and at J to 4 bases, leaving 5 bases not matched to a gene.